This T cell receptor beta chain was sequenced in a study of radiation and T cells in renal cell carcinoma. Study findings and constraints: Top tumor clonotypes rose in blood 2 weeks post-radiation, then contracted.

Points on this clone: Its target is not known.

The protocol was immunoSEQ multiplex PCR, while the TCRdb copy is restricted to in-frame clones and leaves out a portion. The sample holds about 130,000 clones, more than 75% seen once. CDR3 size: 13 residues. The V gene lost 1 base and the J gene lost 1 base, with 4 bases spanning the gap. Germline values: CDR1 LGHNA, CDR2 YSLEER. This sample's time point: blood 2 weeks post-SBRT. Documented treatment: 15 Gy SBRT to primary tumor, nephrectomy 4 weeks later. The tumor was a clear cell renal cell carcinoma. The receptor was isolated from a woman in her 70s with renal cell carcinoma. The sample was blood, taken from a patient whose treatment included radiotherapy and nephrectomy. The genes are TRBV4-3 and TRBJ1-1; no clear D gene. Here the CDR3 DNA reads TGCGCCAGCAGCCAAGGGCAGAACACTGAAGCTTTCTTT. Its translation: CASSQGQNTEAFF.